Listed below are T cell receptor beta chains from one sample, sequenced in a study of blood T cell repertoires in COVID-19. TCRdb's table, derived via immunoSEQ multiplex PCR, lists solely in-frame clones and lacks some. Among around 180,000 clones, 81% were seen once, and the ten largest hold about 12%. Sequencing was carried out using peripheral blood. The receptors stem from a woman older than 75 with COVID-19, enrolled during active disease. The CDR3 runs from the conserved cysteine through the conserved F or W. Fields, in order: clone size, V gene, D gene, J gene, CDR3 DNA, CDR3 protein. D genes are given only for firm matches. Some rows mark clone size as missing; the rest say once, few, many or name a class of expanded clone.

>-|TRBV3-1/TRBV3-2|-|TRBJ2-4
TGTGCCAGCCGGCGGCAAAACATTCAGTACTTC
CASRRQNIQYF
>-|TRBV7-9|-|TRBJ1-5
TGTGCCAGCAGCCGGGGAATCGGGCAGCCCCAGCATTTT
CASSRGIGQPQHF
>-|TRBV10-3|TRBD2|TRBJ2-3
TGTGCCATCACCCTTAGCGGGGGGGCCGAAGATACGCAGTATTTT
CAITLSGGAEDTQYF
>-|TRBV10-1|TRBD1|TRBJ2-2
TGCGCCAGCAAGCCCGGGACAGACTTAAAGTCGAACACCGGGGAGCTGTTTTTT
CASKPGTDLKSNTGELFF
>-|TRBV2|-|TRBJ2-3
TGTGCCAGCAGTGACGTGAGCGGGAGCACAGATACGCAGTATTTT
CASSDVSGSTDTQYF
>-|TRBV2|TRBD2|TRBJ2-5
TGTGCCAGCAGGGTCGGTGGAGCGGGGGGGAAGGAGACCCAGTACTTC
CASRVGGAGGKETQYF
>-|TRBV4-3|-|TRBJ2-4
TGCGCCAGCAGCCAAGAAGGGGGAAGATATTTAGCCAAAAACATTCAGTACTTC
CASSQEGGRYLAKNIQYF
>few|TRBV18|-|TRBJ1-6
TGTGCCAGCTCAGAAGAAGGACAGTTCTATAATTCACCCCTCCACTTT
CASSEEGQFYNSPLHF
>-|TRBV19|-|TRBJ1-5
TGTGCCAGTAGTCCCCAAATTCAGCCCCAGCATTTT
CASSPQIQPQHF
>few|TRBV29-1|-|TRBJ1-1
TGCAGCGGGCTGACTAAACTTAACACTGAAGCTTTCTTT
CSGLTKLNTEAFF
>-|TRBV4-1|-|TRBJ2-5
TGCGCCAGCAGCCAAGATTTGGCTGCAGAGACCCAGTACTTC
CASSQDLAAETQYF
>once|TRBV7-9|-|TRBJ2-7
TGTGCCAGCAGCTTTTTCGACAGTACCTACGAGCAGTACTTC
CASSFFDSTYEQYF
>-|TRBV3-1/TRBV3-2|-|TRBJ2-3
TGTGCCAGCAGTACAGGGTTACCAGATACGCAGTATTTT
CASSTGLPDTQYF
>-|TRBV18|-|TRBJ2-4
TGTGCCAGCTCACCTTTGGACAGCAAAAACATTCAGTACTTC
CASSPLDSKNIQYF
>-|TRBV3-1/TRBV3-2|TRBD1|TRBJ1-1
TGTGCCAGCAGCTACTCGGACGGAAGGACAGGGGGCGCTTTCTTT
CASSYSDGRTGGAFF
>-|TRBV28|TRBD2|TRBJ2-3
TGTGCCAGCAGCCACCTAGCGGGAGTCTCTGAAGATACGCAGTATTTT
CASSHLAGVSEDTQYF
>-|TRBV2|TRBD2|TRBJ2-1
TGTGCCAGCAGTGAAGCCCGACTAGCGGGCCCTTCCTACAATGAGCAGTTCTTC
CASSEARLAGPSYNEQFF
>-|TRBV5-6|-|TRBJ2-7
TGTGCCAGCAGCACTAACAGGGGGGGCGAGCAGTACTTC
CASSTNRGGEQYF
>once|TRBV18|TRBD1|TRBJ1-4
TGTGCCAGCTCACTACAGGGGGTCTCAACTAATGAAAAACTGTTTTTT
CASSLQGVSTNEKLFF
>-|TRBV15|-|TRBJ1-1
TGTGCCACCAGCAGCAGGGTTGCGATGGCTGAAGCTTTCTTT
CATSSRVAMAEAFF
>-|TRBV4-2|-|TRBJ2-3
TGTGCCAGCAGCCAAGAGGGTCGGGGAGGCACAGATACGCAGTATTTT
CASSQEGRGGTDTQYF
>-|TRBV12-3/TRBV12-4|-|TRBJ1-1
TGTGCCAGCAGCTGGACAGCTTCTGAAGCTTTCTTT
CASSWTASEAFF
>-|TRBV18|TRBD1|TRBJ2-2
TGTGCCAGCTCACCTCGGGGACAGGGAACCACGCGAAACACCGGGGAGCTGTTTTTT
CASSPRGQGTTRNTGELFF
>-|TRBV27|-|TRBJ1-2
TGTGCCAGCTCAGGGGCGGGTAACTATGGCTACACCTTC
CASSGAGNYGYTF
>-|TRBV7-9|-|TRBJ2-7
TGTGCCAGCAGCTTAGGATACGGGGTTGTGGACGAGCAGTACTTC
CASSLGYGVVDEQYF
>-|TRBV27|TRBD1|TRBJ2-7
TGTGCCAGCAGTTTCGACAGGGCCAACGAGCAGTACTTC
CASSFDRANEQYF
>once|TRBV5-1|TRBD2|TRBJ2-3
TGCGCCAGCAGCCCTTGGACTAGCGGGTCGTCTCCAGATACGCAGTATTTT
CASSPWTSGSSPDTQYF
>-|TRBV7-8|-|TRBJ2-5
TGTGCCAGCAGCCTCCAGGGTGGGATACAAGAGACCCAGTACTTC
CASSLQGGIQETQYF
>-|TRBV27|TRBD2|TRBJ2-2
TGTGCCAGCAGTTTTGGGGGTGGGACTAGCGGAACGACCGGGGAGCTGTTTTTT
CASSFGGGTSGTTGELFF
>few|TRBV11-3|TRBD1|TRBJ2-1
TGTGCCAGCAGCTTAAATCGACAGGGGATCTACAATGAGCAGTTCTTC
CASSLNRQGIYNEQFF
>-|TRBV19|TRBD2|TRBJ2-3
TGTGCCAGTAGTAACTTAGCGGGAACCACAGATACGCAGTATTTT
CASSNLAGTTDTQYF
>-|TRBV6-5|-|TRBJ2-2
TGTGCCAGCAGTTACGGTCAACCGGGGACCGGGGAGCTGTTTTTT
CASSYGQPGTGELFF
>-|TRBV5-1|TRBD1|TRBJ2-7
TGCGCCAGCAGCTCCAGGGGGCGCCTTACGGACGAGCAGTACTTC
CASSSRGRLTDEQYF
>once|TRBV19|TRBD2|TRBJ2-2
TGTGCCAGTACCCCGGGAGGGGGGCACACCGGGGAGCTGTTTTTT
CASTPGGGHTGELFF
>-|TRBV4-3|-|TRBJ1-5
TGCGCCAGCAGCCAAGATTACGGGAGTAATCAGCCCCAGCATTTT
CASSQDYGSNQPQHF
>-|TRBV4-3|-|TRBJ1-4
TGCGCCAGCAGCCAAGGACAGAATAATGAAAAACTGTTTTTT
CASSQGQNNEKLFF
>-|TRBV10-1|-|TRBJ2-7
TGCGCCAGCAGTGAACCGAGGAGCTCCTACGAGCAGTACTTC
CASSEPRSSYEQYF
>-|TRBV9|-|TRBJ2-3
TGTGCCAGCAGCGTAGATACTGTTCCTAGCACAGATACGCAGTATTTT
CASSVDTVPSTDTQYF
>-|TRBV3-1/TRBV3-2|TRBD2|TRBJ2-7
TGTGCCAGCAGCCAAGTAGCGGGAGGAATTTCCGAGCAGTACTTC
CASSQVAGGISEQYF
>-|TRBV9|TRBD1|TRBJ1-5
TGTGCCAGCAGCGGAACAGGGGGCACGGGGCAGCCCCAGCATTTT
CASSGTGGTGQPQHF
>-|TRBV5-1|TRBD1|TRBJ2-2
TGCGCCAGCACTCCCCACCCCGGGACAGGGAACACCGGGGAGCTGTTTTTT
CASTPHPGTGNTGELFF
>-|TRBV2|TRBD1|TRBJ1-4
TGTGCCAGCAATGACAGGGGAGATAATGAAAAACTGTTTTTT
CASNDRGDNEKLFF
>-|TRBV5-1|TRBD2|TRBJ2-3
TGCGCCAGCAGCTTGGATCCTAGCGGAAACACAGATACGCAGTATTTT
CASSLDPSGNTDTQYF
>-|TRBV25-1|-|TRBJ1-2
TGTGCCAGCAGGGGGGGAGGGGGAGGCTACACCTTC
CASRGGGGGYTF
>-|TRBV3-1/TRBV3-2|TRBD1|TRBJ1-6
TGTGCCAGCAGCCATCCGACAGGGGGCGTTTCACCCCTCCACTTT
CASSHPTGGVSPLHF
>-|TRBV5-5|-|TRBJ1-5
TGTGCCAGCAGCTTGGCTGGGACACGGGGCAATCAGCCCCAGCATTTT
CASSLAGTRGNQPQHF
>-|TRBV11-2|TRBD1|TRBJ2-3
TGTGCCAGCAGCTTTTTGGGACAGGGGGTGGATACGCAGTATTTT
CASSFLGQGVDTQYF
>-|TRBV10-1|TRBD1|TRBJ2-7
TGCGCCAGCAGTGACCTCCGGGACAGGGTCGTCGAGCAGTACTTC
CASSDLRDRVVEQYF
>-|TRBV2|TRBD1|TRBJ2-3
TGTGCCAGCAGTGTGGACAGGGGTAGAGCAGATACGCAGTATTTT
CASSVDRGRADTQYF
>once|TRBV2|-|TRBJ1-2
TGTGCCAGCAGTGTCCGGGATAGAGGCGGCTACACCTTC
CASSVRDRGGYTF
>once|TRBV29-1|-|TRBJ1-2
TGCAGCGTTGAACCCGGGACACACTATGGCTACACCTTC
CSVEPGTHYGYTF
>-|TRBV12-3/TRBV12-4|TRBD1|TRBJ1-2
TGTGCCAGCAGTTGGACAGGGGGTGCGGGCTACACCTTC
CASSWTGGAGYTF
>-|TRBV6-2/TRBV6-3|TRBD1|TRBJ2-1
TGTGCCAGCAGTTTGCAACAGGGGAGCTACAATGAGCAGTTCTTC
CASSLQQGSYNEQFF
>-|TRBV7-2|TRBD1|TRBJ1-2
TGTGCCAGCAGCGTCACAGGGGGCTTTAACTATGGCTACACCTTC
CASSVTGGFNYGYTF